The 25 T cell receptor beta chains below were found in one sample sequenced in a study of T-cell memory formation after mild COVID-19. One entry per CDR3 protein results from TCRdb running MiXCR on the 5' RACE reads. The sample has about 250,000 distinct CDR3 sequences, about 16% seen once. The sequencing input was PBMCs or a T cell subset sorted from them (not recorded which). These receptor sequences come from an adult woman who had mild COVID-19 (a few samples of this study predate the infection). Cell type and time point are not known.

This clonotype has just a few counts. J is TRBJ2-1 and V is TRBV30; D may be TRBD2 (7 bases). The CDR3 is made up of 16 amino acids. CDR1 is GTSNPN, CDR2 SVGIG, per germline (reference sequence). Trimming shortened V by 0 bases and J by 0 bases, and 12 bases separated the two germline ends. The CDR3 sequence: CAWSVRGGASYNEQFF. The CDR3, as DNA: TGTGCCTGGAGTGTACGAGGGGGGGCCTCCTACAATGAGCAGTTCTTC.

The gene calls are TRBV2 and TRBJ2-3; D is possibly TRBD2 (5 bases). Germline lookup yields CDR1 SNHLY and CDR2 FYNNEI. V was cut by 7 bases and J by 4 bases, with 18 bases left in between. The CDR3 totals 15 residues. The CDR3 DNA reads TGTGCCAGCACCGAACTAGGGAGCACCGCAGATACGCAGTATTTT. It translates to CASTELGSTADTQYF.

In its sample, this clonotype was seen a few times. This rearrangement joins TRBV6-5 to TRBJ2-3; 7 bases map to TRBD1. From germline, CDR1 is MNHEY and CDR2 SVGAGI. This CDR3 has 15 amino acids. With V trimmed by 8 bases and J by 5 bases, 13 bases remained unmatched. This CDR3 is CASRLRGQAQDTQYF. The CDR3 DNA sequence: TGTGCCAGCCGCCTTCGAGGACAGGCACAAGATACGCAGTATTTT.

This clonotype came up a few times. The V and J genes are TRBV3-1 and TRBJ2-7; D is unclear. The length of the CDR3 is 12 residues. V lost 4 bases, J lost 5 bases, and 9 bases lay in between. Germline CDR1 and CDR2: LGHDT and YNNKEL (reference sequence). The chain's CDR3 is CASSRNLDEQYF. In nucleotides, the CDR3 is TGTGCCAGCAGCCGAAATCTCGACGAGCAGTACTTC.

The J gene is TRBJ2-1, the V gene TRBV25-1; 12 positions agree with TRBD2. V was clipped by 2 bases and J by 9 bases; unmatched bases: 8. Looked up from germline, CDR1 is MGHDK and CDR2 is SYGVNS. The CDR3 has 16 residues. The CDR3 sequence is CASSENGLAGGTEQFF. The DNA of the CDR3 is TGTGCCAGCAGTGAAAACGGTCTAGCGGGAGGGACTGAGCAGTTCTTC.

The V gene is TRBV4-1, the J gene TRBJ2-5, with a tentative D call TRBD1 (5 bases). The germline V gene encodes CDR1 MGHRA and CDR2 YSYEKL. V was clipped by 0 bases and J by 9 bases, with 14 bases between them. CDR3 length equals 14 residues. CDR3 in DNA: TGCGCCAGCAGCCAAGAAGCGCCCCAAGGGGCCCAGTACTTC. This codes for CASSQEAPQGAQYF.

A few counts support this clonotype. This rearrangement joins TRBV30 to TRBJ2-1; D is uncertain. Trimming removed 0 bases at V and 10 bases at J, with 16 bases between. This CDR3 region has 14 residues. Germline loops: CDR1 GTSNPN, CDR2 SVGIG (reference sequence). The CDR3 region is CAWSVGRTSGEQFF. The CDR3 DNA reads TGTGCCTGGAGTGTCGGTCGGACCTCCGGGGAGCAGTTCTTC. Full variable domain (remainder filled in from reference TRBV30 and TRBJ2-1): SQTIHQWPATLVQPVGSPLSLECTVEGTSNPNLYWYRQAAGRGLQLLFYSVGIGQISSEVPQNLSASRPQDRQFILSSKKLLLSDSGFYLCAWSVGRTSGEQFFGPGTRLTVL.

This clonotype was observed a handful of times. The J gene is TRBJ2-7, the V gene TRBV5-4; 15 bases are shared with TRBD2. Per germline, CDR1 SGHNT and CDR2 YYREEE (reference sequence). The CDR3 covers 16 residues. Trimming removed 2 bases from V and 5 bases from J; junction bases left unmatched: 5. CDR3 coding DNA: TGTGCCAGCAGCTTAGGGACTAGCGGGAGGACCAACGAGCAGTACTTC. Protein: CASSLGTSGRTNEQYF. The full variable domain, rest sourced from reference TRBV5-4 and TRBJ2-7, is ETGVTQSPTHLIKTRGQQVTLRCSSQSGHNTVSWYQQALGQGPQFIFQYYREEENGRGNFPPRFSGLQFPNYSSELNVNALELDDSALYLCASSLGTSGRTNEQYFGPGTRLTVT.

This clonotype was found a few times. This rearrangement joins TRBV9 to TRBJ1-1, with unresolved D. Between the trimmed V and J ends, which lost 2 bases and 1 base, there was a span of 6 bases. Looked up from germline, CDR1 is SGDLS and CDR2 is YYNGEE. The CDR3 sequence is 13 residues long. The CDR3 DNA is TGTGCCAGCAGCGTTGGGTCGAACACTGAAGCTTTCTTT. Translated, it gives CASSVGSNTEAFF.

There are a few counts of this clonotype. The rearrangement uses TRBV18 and TRBJ1-6; weak D call: TRBD1 (6 bases). This CDR3 has 15 residues. Germline V gene lookup returns CDR1 KGHSH and CDR2 LQKENI. Deletions cut 4 bases from V and 0 bases from J, with 7 bases between. CDR3 residues: CASSRGGSYNSPLHF. CDR3 coding DNA: TGTGCCAGCTCACGAGGGGGCTCCTATAATTCACCCCTCCACTTT.

This clonotype was counted only a few times. V usage is TRBV5-1 and J usage is TRBJ2-4; TRBD1 agrees at 10 bases. V shed 3 bases, J shed 8 bases, and the junction held 5 bases outside the gene matches. CDR3 length equals 14 residues. Looked up from germline, CDR1 is SGHRS and CDR2 is YFSETQ. CDR3 region: CASSSGQGGYIQYF. CDR3 in DNA: TGCGCCAGCAGCTCTGGACAGGGGGGGTACATTCAGTACTTC.

This clonotype was recorded many times. The rearrangement links TRBV14 to TRBJ2-1, with 9 nucleotides matching TRBD2. V shed 3 bases and J 10 bases; nucleotides not matched to a gene: 16. The CDR3 loop spans 17 amino acids. CDR1 and CDR2 (germline): SGHDN, FVKESK. The CDR3 DNA reads TGTGCCAGCAGCCACCGCCCTCTAGCGGGGCTCCCAAGAGAGCAGTTCTTC. Translated, it gives CASSHRPLAGLPREQFF.

This clonotype was seen more than once but under ten times. The rearrangement links TRBV25-1 to TRBJ1-4; D might be TRBD1 (6 bases). CDR1 is MGHDK, CDR2 SYGVNS, per germline. The V end was cut by 5 bases, the J end by 3 bases, with 13 bases between. CDR3 size: 15 residues. The DNA for the CDR3 is TGTGCCAGCAGTATGGGGGGCCCAGCTAATGAAAAACTGTTTTTT. It is translated as CASSMGGPANEKLFF.

The chain carries TRBV12-3 or TRBV12-4 and TRBJ2-7; a weak D match, TRBD1 (6 bases). The CDR3 consists of 15 residues. The V end lost 3 bases, the J end lost 2 bases, and 14 bases lay between the germline ends. This chain's CDR3 is CASSFSPRGTYEQYF. In DNA form, the CDR3 reads TGTGCCAGCAGTTTTAGTCCCAGGGGCACCTACGAGCAGTACTTC.

This clonotype was found many times. This rearrangement joins TRBV7-2 to TRBJ2-5, with TRBD1 identical over 7 bases. V lost 3 bases to trimming and J lost 3 bases; unmatched junction nucleotides: 13. The CDR3 contains 17 residues. CDR1 SGHTA and CDR2 FQGNSA come from the germline V gene. The CDR3 reads CASSFWRGGVKKETQYF. DNA of the CDR3: TGTGCCAGCAGCTTCTGGAGAGGGGGCGTAAAAAAAGAGACCCAGTACTTC. Full variable domain (missing parts from reference TRBV7-2 and TRBJ2-5): GAGVSQSPSNKVTEKGKDVELRCDPISGHTALYWYRQSLGQGLEFLIYFQGNSAPDKSGLPSDRFSAERTGGSVSTLTIQRTQQEDSAVYLCASSFWRGGVKKETQYFGPGTRLLVL.

This clonotype has ten or more counts. The rearrangement joins TRBV4-1 to TRBJ1-2, with 8 bases lining up with TRBD1. The V and J ends lost 8 bases and 5 bases, in that order; junction bases with no gene match: 10. CDR1 is MGHRA and CDR2 is YSYEKL in the germline V gene. This CDR3 region has 14 residues. The CDR3 loop is CASRPDRASYGYTF. The CDR3 bases are TGCGCCAGCCGACCGGACAGGGCCTCATATGGCTACACCTTC.

This clonotype was observed a few times. This chain uses TRBV20-1 with TRBJ1-2; weak D call: TRBD1 (5 bases). This CDR3 is 13 amino acids long. CDR1 is DFQATT, CDR2 SNEGSKA, per germline (reference sequence). V shed 5 bases and J shed 7 bases, with 17 bases lying between them. The CDR3 protein is CSAPPGRVGGYTF. In nucleotides, the CDR3 is TGCAGTGCTCCCCCGGGCAGGGTGGGTGGCTACACCTTC.

The chain joins TRBV5-6 to TRBJ2-7; D is possibly TRBD1 (6 bases). V shed 0 bases and J shed 11 bases, with 12 bases lying between them. Germline-derived CDR1 and CDR2 are SGHDT and YYEEEE. This CDR3 contains 12 residues. CDR3 nucleotide sequence: TGTGCCAGCAGCTTGGCAACAGGGAAGGAGTACTTC. Its protein is CASSLATGKEYF.

J is TRBJ1-1 and V is TRBV3-1, with D tentatively TRBD1 (5 bases). Germline V gives CDR1 LGHDT, CDR2 YNNKEL (reference sequence). V dropped 1 base and J dropped 1 base, with 7 bases sitting between them. This CDR3 region has 14 residues. The CDR3 DNA reads as TGTGCCAGCAGCCAAGCCCAGGGGAACACTGAAGCTTTCTTT. Its protein product is CASSQAQGNTEAFF.

This clonotype was observed at least ten times. The V gene is TRBV7-9, the J gene TRBJ2-1, with TRBD2 matching over 8 bases. CDR3 length equals 15 residues. The germline gives CDR1 SEHNR, CDR2 FQNEAQ (reference sequence). Unmatched junction bases numbered 5, after V lost 5 bases and J lost 2 bases. In nucleotides, the CDR3 is TGTGCCAGCAGCCGGGGACTAGATCCCTACAATGAGCAGTTCTTC. Translated: CASSRGLDPYNEQFF. Full variable domain (rest looked up from reference TRBV7-9 and TRBJ2-1): DTGVSQNPRHKITKRGQNVTFRCDPISEHNRLYWYRQTLGQGPEFLTYFQNEAQLEKSRLLSDRFSAERPKGSFSTLEIQRTEQGDSAMYLCASSRGLDPYNEQFFGPGTRLTVL.

The V call is TRBV12-3 or TRBV12-4, the J call TRBJ2-1; TRBD2 matches at 13 bases. Trimming cost V 1 base and J 7 bases; bases outside gene matches: 7. The CDR3 runs 17 residues. The CDR3 protein is CASSLELGLAGLNEQFF. As DNA, the CDR3 is TGTGCCAGCAGTTTAGAATTGGGACTAGCGGGATTGAATGAGCAGTTCTTC.

The rearrangement uses TRBV20-1 and TRBJ1-1; D is ambiguous. The CDR3 totals 15 residues. V lost 3 bases and J lost 1, with 15 bases in between. The germline gives CDR1 DFQATT, CDR2 SNEGSKA (reference sequence). CDR3 in amino acids: CSARAGLGPNTEAFF. The CDR3 DNA reads as TGCAGTGCTAGGGCTGGATTGGGTCCGAACACTGAAGCTTTCTTT.

This clonotype was found a few times. The chain carries TRBV12-3 or TRBV12-4 and TRBJ1-6; 10 bases map to TRBD1. The CDR3 extends over 15 amino acids. The junction had 7 bases not matched to a gene; V was cut back by 5 bases and J by 9 bases. DNA for the CDR3: TGTGCCAGCAGTGCCGGACAGGGGGGGTTTTCACCCCTCCACTTT. Protein: CASSAGQGGFSPLHF.

The gene calls are TRBV20-1 and TRBJ1-5; 8 nucleotides match TRBD1. This CDR3 is built from 18 residues. Germline-derived CDR1 and CDR2 are DFQATT and SNEGSKA (reference sequence). V shed 4 bases, J shed 0 bases, and the junction held 14 bases outside the gene matches. The CDR3 coding sequence is TGCAGTGCTAAGGGTCGGGGGACAGGCATTTATAGCAATCAGCCCCAGCATTTT. Translation gives CSAKGRGTGIYSNQPQHF.

This clonotype was seen at least ten times. CDR3 nucleotide sequence: TGCGCCAGCAGCTTGGCAGGGGACGGAACCGGGGAGCTGTTTTTT. Its translation is CASSLAGDGTGELFF. The rearrangement joins TRBV5-1 to TRBJ2-2, with D tentatively TRBD1 (6 bases). With 0 bases removed from V and 5 bases from J, the gap between germline ends came to 11 bases. This CDR3 comprises 15 residues. Germline CDR1 reads SGHRS; CDR2 reads YFSETQ.